The present entry profiles one TCR beta chain with its context. This specimen comes from a study of blood T cell repertoires in COVID-19. Whole-study context: T cells, B-cell-depleted T cells, or PBMCs supplied cDNA or gDNA.

Authors' analysis steps: Counts of nucleated cells, estimated from reference gene primer amplification, were obtained. Assay used: immunoSEQ multiplex PCR; TCRdb lists only in-frame clones, some missing. V, J and clone size are those of that table, while D and trimming were read from the DNA. The sample records fewer than 65,000 clones, 89% being singletons. Germline-derived CDR1 and CDR2 are SGHKS and YYEKEE (reference sequence). CDR3 length: 15 amino acids. Trimming cost V 1 base and J 2 bases, with 9 bases left between them. This rearrangement joins TRBV5-5 to TRBJ2-2; D is possibly TRBD1 (5 bases). The sequence came from a man aged 55 to 70 with acute or convalescent COVID-19. The specimen sequenced was peripheral blood. This chain's CDR3 is CASSLSRANTGELFF. CDR3 DNA sequence: TGTGCCAGCAGCTTGTCCAGGGCCAACACCGGGGAGCTGTTTTTT.